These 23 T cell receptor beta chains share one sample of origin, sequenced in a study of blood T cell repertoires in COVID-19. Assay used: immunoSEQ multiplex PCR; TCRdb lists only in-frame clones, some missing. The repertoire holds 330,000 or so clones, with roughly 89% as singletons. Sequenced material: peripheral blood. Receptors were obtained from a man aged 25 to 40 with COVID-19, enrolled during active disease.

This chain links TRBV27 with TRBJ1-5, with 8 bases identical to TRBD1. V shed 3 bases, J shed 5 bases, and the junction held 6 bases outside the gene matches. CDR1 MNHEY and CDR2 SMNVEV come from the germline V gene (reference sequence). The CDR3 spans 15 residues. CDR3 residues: CASSLGQGADQPQHF. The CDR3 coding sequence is TGTGCCAGCAGTTTGGGGCAGGGGGCCGATCAGCCCCAGCATTTT.

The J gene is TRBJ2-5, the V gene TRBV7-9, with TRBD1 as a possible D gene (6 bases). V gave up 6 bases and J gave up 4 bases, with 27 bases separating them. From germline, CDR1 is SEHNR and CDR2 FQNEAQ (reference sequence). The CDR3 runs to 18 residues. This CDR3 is CASSSRGSGPWTAETQYF. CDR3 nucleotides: TGTGCCAGCAGTTCCAGGGGATCGGGGCCATGGACGGCAGAGACCCAGTACTTC.

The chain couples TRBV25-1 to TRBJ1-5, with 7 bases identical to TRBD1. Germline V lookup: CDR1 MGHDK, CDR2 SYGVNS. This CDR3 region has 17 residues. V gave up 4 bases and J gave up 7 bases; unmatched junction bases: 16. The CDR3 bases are TGTGCCAGCAGTGCTTCTTCGAGACAGGGTCAAAGGCAGCCCCAGCATTTT. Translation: CASSASSRQGQRQPQHF.

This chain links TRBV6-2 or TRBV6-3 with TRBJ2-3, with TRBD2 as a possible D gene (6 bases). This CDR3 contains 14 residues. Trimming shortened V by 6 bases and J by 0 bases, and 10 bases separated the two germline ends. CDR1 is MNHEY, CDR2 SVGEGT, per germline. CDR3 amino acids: CASSAGTSTDTQYF. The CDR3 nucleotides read TGTGCCAGCAGCGCCGGGACTAGCACAGATACGCAGTATTTT.

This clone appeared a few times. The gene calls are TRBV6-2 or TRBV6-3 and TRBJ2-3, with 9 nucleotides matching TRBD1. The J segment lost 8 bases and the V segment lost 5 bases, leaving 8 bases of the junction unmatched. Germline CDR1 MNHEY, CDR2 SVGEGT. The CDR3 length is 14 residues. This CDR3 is CASSERTGEGTQYF. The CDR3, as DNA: TGTGCCAGCAGTGAGCGGACAGGGGAAGGTACGCAGTATTTT.

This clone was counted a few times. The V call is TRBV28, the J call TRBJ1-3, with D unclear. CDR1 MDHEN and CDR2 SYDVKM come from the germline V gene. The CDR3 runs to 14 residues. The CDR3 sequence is CVTRAPGAGNTIYF. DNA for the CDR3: TGTGTTACGAGGGCCCCAGGCGCTGGAAACACCATATATTTT. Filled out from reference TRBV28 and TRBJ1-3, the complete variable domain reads DVKVTQSSRYLVKRTGEKVFLECVQDMDHENMFWYRQDPGLGLRLIYFSYDVKMKEKGDIPEGYSVSREKKERFSLILESASTNQTSMYLCVTRAPGAGNTIYFGEGSWLTVV.

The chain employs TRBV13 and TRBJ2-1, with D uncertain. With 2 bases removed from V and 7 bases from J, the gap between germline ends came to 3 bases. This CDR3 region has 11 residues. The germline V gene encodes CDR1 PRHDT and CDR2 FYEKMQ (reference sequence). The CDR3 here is CASSLRNEQFF. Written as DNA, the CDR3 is TGTGCCAGCAGCTTACGGAATGAGCAGTTCTTC.

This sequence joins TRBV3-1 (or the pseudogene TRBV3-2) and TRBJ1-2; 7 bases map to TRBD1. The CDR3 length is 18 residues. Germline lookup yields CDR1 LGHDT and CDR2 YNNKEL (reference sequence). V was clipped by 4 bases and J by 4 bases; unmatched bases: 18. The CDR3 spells CASSPLGTASQLGYGYTF. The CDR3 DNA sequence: TGTGCCAGCAGCCCCCTCGGGACAGCAAGCCAACTAGGCTATGGCTACACCTTC.

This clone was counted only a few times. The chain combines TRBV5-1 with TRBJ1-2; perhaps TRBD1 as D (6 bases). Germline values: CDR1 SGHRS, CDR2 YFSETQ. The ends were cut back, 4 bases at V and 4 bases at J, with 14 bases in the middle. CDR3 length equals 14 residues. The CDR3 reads CASSPGGGTYGYTF. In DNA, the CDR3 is TGCGCCAGCAGCCCGGGTGGGGGCACCTATGGCTACACCTTC.

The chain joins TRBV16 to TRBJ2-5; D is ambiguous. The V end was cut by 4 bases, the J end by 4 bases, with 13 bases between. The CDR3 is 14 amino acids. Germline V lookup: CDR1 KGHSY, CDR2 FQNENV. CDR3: CASSRGFVGETQYF. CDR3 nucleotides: TGTGCCAGCAGCCGCGGATTTGTGGGAGAGACCCAGTACTTC.

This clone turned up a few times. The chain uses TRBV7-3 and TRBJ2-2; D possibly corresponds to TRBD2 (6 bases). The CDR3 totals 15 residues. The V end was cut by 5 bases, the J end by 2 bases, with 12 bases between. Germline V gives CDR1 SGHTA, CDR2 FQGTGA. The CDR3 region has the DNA TGTGCCAGCAGCCCCCATAGCGGCAACACCGGGGAGCTGTTTTTT. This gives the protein CASSPHSGNTGELFF.

The CDR3 loop reads CASSFPQTYEQYF. The CDR3 region has the DNA TGTGCCAGCAGTTTTCCCCAGACCTACGAGCAGTACTTC. The rearrangement uses TRBV28 and TRBJ2-7, with D unresolved. V lost 3 bases and J lost 2, with 8 bases in between. This CDR3 has 13 residues. CDR1 is MDHEN and CDR2 is SYDVKM in the germline V gene.

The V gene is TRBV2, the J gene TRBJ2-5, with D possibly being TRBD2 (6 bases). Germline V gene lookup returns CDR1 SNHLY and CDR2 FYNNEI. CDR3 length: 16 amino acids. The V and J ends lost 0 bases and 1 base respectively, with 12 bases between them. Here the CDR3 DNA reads TGTGCCAGCAGTGAAGCGCGCGGGACGGCCCAAGAGACCCAGTACTTC. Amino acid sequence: CASSEARGTAQETQYF.

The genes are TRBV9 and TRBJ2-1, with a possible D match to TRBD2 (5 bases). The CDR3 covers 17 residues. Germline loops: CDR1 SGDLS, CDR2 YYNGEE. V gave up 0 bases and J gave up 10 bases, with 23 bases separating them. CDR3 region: CASSVDPTFDRGGEQFF. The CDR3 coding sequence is TGTGCCAGCAGCGTAGATCCCACTTTTGATCGAGGAGGAGAGCAGTTCTTC.

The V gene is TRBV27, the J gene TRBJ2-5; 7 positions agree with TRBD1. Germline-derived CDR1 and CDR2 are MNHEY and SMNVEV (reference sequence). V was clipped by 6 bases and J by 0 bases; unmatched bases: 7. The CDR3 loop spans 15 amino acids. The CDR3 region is CASRPGTAYQETQYF. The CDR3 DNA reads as TGTGCCAGCAGGCCGGGGACAGCGTACCAAGAGACCCAGTACTTC.

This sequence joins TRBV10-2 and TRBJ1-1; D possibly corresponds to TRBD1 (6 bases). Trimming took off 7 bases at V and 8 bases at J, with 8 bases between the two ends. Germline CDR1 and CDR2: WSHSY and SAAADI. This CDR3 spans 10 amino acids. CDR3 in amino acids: CASIGTEAFF. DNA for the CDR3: TGCGCCAGCATCGGGACAGAAGCTTTCTTT.

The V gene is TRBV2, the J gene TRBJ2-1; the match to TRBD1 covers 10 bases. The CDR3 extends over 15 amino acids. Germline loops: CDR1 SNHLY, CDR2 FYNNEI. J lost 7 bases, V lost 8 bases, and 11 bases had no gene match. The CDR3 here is CASQNRDRGGNEQFF. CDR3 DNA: TGTGCCAGCCAAAACCGGGACAGGGGAGGGAATGAGCAGTTCTTC.

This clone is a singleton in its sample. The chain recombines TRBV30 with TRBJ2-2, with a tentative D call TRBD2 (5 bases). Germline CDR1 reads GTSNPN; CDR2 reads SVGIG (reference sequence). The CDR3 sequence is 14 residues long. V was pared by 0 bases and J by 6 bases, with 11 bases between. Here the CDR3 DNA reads TGTGCCTGGAGTGTGGGAGATCGGGCCGGGGAGCTGTTTTTT. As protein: CAWSVGDRAGELFF.

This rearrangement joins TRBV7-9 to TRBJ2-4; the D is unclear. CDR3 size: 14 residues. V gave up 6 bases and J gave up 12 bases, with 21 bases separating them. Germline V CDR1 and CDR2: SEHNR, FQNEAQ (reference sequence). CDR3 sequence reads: CASSELSSHADQYF. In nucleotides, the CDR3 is TGTGCCAGCAGTGAACTATCTTCCCATGCCGATCAGTACTTC.

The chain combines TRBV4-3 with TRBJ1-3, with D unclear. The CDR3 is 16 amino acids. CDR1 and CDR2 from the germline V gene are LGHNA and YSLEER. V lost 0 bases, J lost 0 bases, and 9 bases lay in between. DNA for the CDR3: TGCGCCAGCAGCCAAGACGCCAGCGTCTCTGGAAACACCATATATTTT. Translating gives CASSQDASVSGNTIYF.

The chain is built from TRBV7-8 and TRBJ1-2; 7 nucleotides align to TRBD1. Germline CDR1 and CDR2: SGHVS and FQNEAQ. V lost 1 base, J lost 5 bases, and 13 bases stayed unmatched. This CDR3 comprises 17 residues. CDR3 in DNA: TGTGCCAGCAGCTTAGGGCCCCGGGAGGGGGCAGAGTATGGCTACACCTTC. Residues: CASSLGPREGAEYGYTF.

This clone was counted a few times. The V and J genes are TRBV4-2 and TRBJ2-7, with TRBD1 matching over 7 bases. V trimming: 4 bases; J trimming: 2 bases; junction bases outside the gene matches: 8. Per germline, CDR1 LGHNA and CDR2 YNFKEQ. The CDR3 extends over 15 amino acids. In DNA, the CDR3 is TGTGCCAGCAGCCGCGAGACAGGGCGGACCTACGAGCAGTACTTC. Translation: CASSRETGRTYEQYF.

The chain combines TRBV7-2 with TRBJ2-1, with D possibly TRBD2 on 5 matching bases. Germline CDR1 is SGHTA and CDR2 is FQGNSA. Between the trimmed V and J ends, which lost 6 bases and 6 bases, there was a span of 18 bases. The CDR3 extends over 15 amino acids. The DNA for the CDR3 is TGTGCCAGCAGTCCACGGGCGGGCCGACTCAATGAGCAGTTCTTC. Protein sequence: CASSPRAGRLNEQFF.